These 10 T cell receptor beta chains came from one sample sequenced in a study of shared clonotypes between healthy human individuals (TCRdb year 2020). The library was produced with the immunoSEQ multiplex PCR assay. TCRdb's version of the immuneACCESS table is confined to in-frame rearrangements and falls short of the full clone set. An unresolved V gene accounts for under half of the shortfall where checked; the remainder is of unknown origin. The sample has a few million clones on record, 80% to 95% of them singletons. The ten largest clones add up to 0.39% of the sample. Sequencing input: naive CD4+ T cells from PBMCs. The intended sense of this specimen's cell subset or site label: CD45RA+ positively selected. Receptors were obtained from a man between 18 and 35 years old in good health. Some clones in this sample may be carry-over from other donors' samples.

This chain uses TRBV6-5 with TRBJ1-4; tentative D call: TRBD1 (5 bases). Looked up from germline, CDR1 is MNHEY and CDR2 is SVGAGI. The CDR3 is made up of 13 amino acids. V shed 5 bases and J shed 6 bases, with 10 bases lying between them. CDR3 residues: CASSRWGDEKLFF. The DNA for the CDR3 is TGTGCCAGCAGTCGATGGGGCGATGAAAAACTGTTTTTT.

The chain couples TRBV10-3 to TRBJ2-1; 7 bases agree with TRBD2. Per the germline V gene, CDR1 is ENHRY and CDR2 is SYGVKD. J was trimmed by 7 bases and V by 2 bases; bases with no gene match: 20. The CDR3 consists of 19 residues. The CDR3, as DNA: TGTGCCATCAGTGAGCCGCGGGGGAGGAGGGAGGGCCTTCAGAATGAGCAGTTCTTC. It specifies CAISEPRGRREGLQNEQFF.

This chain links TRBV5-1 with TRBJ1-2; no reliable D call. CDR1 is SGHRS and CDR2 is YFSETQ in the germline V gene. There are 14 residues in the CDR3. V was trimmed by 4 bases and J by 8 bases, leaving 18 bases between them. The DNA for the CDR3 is TGCGCCAGCAGCGAAAGTAAACAGACATGGGGCTACACCTTC. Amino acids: CASSESKQTWGYTF.

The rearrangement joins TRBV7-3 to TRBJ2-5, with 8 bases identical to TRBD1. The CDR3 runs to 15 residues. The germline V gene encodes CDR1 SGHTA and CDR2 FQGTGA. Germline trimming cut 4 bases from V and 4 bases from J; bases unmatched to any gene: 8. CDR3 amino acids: CASSSGQGSRETQYF. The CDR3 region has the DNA TGTGCCAGCAGCTCAGGACAGGGATCCCGAGAGACCCAGTACTTC.

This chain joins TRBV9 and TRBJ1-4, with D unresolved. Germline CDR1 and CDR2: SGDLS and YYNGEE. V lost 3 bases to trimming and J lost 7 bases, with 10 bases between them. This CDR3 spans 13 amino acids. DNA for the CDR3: TGTGCCAGCAGCGCCACCTACGGTGAAAAACTGTTTTTT. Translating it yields CASSATYGEKLFF.

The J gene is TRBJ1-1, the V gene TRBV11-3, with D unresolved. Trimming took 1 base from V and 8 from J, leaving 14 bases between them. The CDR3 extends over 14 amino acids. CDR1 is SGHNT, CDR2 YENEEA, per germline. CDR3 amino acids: CASSLGFGGGEAFF. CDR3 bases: TGTGCCAGCAGCTTAGGGTTCGGCGGTGGAGAAGCTTTCTTT.

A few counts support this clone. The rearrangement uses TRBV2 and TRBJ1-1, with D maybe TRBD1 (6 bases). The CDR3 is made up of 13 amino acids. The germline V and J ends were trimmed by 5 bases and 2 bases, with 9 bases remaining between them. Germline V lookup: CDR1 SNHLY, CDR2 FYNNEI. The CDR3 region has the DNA TGTGCCAGCAGTACAGGGACCAACACTGAAGCTTTCTTT. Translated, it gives CASSTGTNTEAFF.

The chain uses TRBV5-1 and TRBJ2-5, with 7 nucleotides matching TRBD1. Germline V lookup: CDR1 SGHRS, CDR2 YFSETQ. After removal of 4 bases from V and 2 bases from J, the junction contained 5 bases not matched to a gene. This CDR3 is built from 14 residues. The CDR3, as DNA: TGCGCCAGCAGCCAACCGGGACAGCAAGAGACCCAGTACTTC. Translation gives CASSQPGQQETQYF.

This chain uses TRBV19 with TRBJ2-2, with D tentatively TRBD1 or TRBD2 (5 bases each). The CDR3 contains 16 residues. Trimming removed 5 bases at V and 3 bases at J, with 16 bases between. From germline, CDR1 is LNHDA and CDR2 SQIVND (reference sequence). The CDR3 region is CASSLRDGSYTGELFF. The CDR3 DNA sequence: TGTGCCAGTAGTCTGAGGGACGGAAGCTACACCGGGGAGCTGTTTTTT.

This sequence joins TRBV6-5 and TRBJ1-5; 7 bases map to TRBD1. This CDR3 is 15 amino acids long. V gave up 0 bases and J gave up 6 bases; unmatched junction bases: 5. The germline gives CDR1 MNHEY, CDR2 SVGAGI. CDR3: CASSYSDRETQPQHF. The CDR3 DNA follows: TGTGCCAGCAGTTACTCAGACAGGGAAACTCAGCCCCAGCATTTT.